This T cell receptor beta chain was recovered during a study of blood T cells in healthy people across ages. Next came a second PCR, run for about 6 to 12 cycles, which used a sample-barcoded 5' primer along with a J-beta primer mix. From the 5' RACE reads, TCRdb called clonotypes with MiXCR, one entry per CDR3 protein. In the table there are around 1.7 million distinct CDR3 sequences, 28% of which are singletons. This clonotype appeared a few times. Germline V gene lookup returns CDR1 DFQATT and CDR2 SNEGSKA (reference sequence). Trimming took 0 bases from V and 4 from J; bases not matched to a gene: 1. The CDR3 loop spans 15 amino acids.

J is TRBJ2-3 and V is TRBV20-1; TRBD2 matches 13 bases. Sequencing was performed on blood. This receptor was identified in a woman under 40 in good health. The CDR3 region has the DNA TGCAGTGCTAGAGAAGGACTAGCGGGGGCAGATACGCAGTATTTT. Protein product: CSAREGLAGADTQYF.